This is a list of T cell receptor beta chains from one sample in a study of chemoradiotherapy in HPV16-positive cancers. Here immunoSEQ multiplex PCR was the method, and the copy in TCRdb shows in-frame clones only, minus some. The profile shows about 11,000 clones, roughly nine tenths of them singletons. Here the sequenced sample was blood, taken from a patient who underwent chemoradiotherapy. These receptors were collected from a human donor with HPV-associated anogenital cancer. The CDR3 runs from the conserved cysteine through the conserved F or W. D genes are given only for firm matches. For some rows the clone size is stated as once, few or many, or as a class when expanded; others skip it.

abundance	j_gene	v_gene	d_gene	CDR3nt	CDR3aa
.	TRBJ2-1	TRBV4-2	TRBD2	TGTGCCAGCAGCCAAGATGGTGGCGGGGGGTGGGATGAGCAGTTCTTC	CASSQDGGGGWDEQFF
.	TRBJ2-1	TRBV7-2	TRBD2	TGTGCCAGCAGCTTAGTGCTCCGACTAGCGGGGGGCTACAATGAGCAGTTCTTC	CASSLVLRLAGGYNEQFF
.	TRBJ1-6	TRBV27	.	TGTGCCACCAAGGGGAGTGGAGAAGGATATAATTCACCCCTCCACTTT	CATKGSGEGYNSPLHF
.	TRBJ2-7	TRBV11-3	.	TGTGCCAGCAGCCCCCGGACGGGTTACGAGCAGTACTTC	CASSPRTGYEQYF
.	TRBJ2-1	TRBV19	.	TGTGCCAGTAGTATAGCGGGGAATGAGCAGTTCTTC	CASSIAGNEQFF
.	TRBJ2-5	TRBV18	.	TGTGCCAGCTCCCCAGGTCTGTTGGGGGAGACCCAGTACTTC	CASSPGLLGETQYF
.	TRBJ2-7	TRBV2	TRBD1	TGTGCCAGCACTGAAGGGACAGCCTACGAGCAGTACTTC	CASTEGTAYEQYF
.	TRBJ2-5	TRBV30	TRBD1	TGTGCCTGGAGTGGTGACAGGGGATGGCAAGAGACCCAGTACTTC	CAWSGDRGWQETQYF
.	TRBJ1-1	TRBV6-5	TRBD1	TGTGCCAGCAGTTACACCCGGACAGGGCAGAACACTGAAGCTTTCTTT	CASSYTRTGQNTEAFF
.	TRBJ2-3	TRBV5-1	TRBD2	TGCGCCAGCCAGGCTTCTTCGGGACTAGAGCAGTATTTT	CASQASSGLEQYF
.	TRBJ2-3	TRBV4-1	.	TGCGCCAGCAGCCAAGGACAATTCGGCGATTTACTAGATACGCAGTATTTT	CASSQGQFGDLLDTQYF
few	TRBJ2-2	TRBV19	TRBD1	TGTGCCACCCGGGCTTTGACAGGGGGAGATACCGGGGAGCTGTTTTTT	CATRALTGGDTGELFF
.	TRBJ1-4	TRBV6-5	TRBD1	TGTGCCAGCAGTTATACAGGGGGTCCTGAAAAACTGTTTTTT	CASSYTGGPEKLFF
.	TRBJ1-1	TRBV18	.	TGTGCCAGCTCACCACCGGCAGGGGTGAACACTGAAGCTTTCTTT	CASSPPAGVNTEAFF
.	TRBJ2-1	TRBV18	TRBD1	TGTGCCAGCTCAGAGGACAGGGGTGAGCAGTTCTTC	CASSEDRGEQFF
.	TRBJ2-2	TRBV7-9	.	TGTGCCAGCAGCTTAGCGCGTGGTGGCACTCGGGGCACCGGGGAGCTGTTTTTT	CASSLARGGTRGTGELFF
.	TRBJ1-2	TRBV6-4	.	TGTGCCAGCAGCCCCCGCGGGGGGGGCGCTGGGGATGGCTACACCTTC	CASSPRGGGAGDGYTF
.	TRBJ2-3	TRBV7-2	TRBD2	TGTGCCAGCAGCGGCCGGTCGACTAGCGGGGGGTCAGATACGCAGTATTTT	CASSGRSTSGGSDTQYF
.	TRBJ1-2	TRBV5-1	.	TGCGCCAGCAGGCCTTTACCGGGAGACTATGGCTACACCTTC	CASRPLPGDYGYTF
.	TRBJ2-3	TRBV10-3	TRBD2	TGTGCCATCAGTAGCGGGGGCCTTTCCACAGATACGCAGTATTTT	CAISSGGLSTDTQYF
.	TRBJ2-5	TRBV6-6	.	TGTGCCAGCAGTCCAGGGGAGGTGGAGACCCAGTACTTC	CASSPGEVETQYF
.	TRBJ1-1	TRBV11-2	.	TGTGCCAGCAGCTTAGGGGCGGGGAACACTGAAGCTTTCTTT	CASSLGAGNTEAFF
.	TRBJ2-2	TRBV6-4	.	TGTGCCAGCAGCTCATCGAACACCGGGGAGCTGTTTTTT	CASSSSNTGELFF
.	TRBJ1-1	TRBV7-3	TRBD1	TGTGCCAGCAGCTTATTATCAGGGGGCTTAGGGGAAGCTTTCTTT	CASSLLSGGLGEAFF
once	TRBJ1-2	TRBV4-2	TRBD1	TGTGCCAGCAGCCAGATCACAGGGGCCATCGATGGCTACACCTTC	CASSQITGAIDGYTF
.	TRBJ1-4	TRBV7-6	.	TGTGCCAGCAGCTTAAGCCCCCACGGACAGAAACAAAATGAAAAACTGTTTTTT	CASSLSPHGQKQNEKLFF
.	TRBJ2-7	TRBV6-4	TRBD1	TGTGCCAGCAAGGCGCGATTAGGACAGGGTCGGTCCTACGAGCAGTACTTC	CASKARLGQGRSYEQYF
.	TRBJ2-7	TRBV27	.	TGTGCCAGCCAAAAACTAGTTTATCCCTACGAGCAGTACTTC	CASQKLVYPYEQYF
.	TRBJ1-2	TRBV27	.	TGTGCCAGCAGTTCCTTAGCGCGGACAGTTGGCTACACCTTC	CASSSLARTVGYTF
.	TRBJ2-5	TRBV19	.	TGTGCCAGTAGTACCCGGGGACCCCCCTACCAAGAGACCCAGTACTTC	CASSTRGPPYQETQYF
.	TRBJ1-2	TRBV9	.	TGTGCCAGCAGCGTAGGTGTTGGCAGGGGTTCCGACGGCTACACCTTC	CASSVGVGRGSDGYTF
.	TRBJ2-1	TRBV14	.	TGTGCCAGCAGCCAAGATCTCGATGAGCAGTTCTTC	CASSQDLDEQFF
few	TRBJ2-7	TRBV2	.	TGTGCCAGCAGTGAGCCCTTCTCCCCCGAGCAGTACTTC	CASSEPFSPEQYF
.	TRBJ2-2	TRBV6-4	.	TGTGCCAGCAGTGACTCAAATGCAGGGGCGGCCGGGGAGCTGTTTTTT	CASSDSNAGAAGELFF
.	TRBJ1-2	TRBV15	TRBD1	TGTGCCACCAGCAGATCCTTAAGGACAGGGGGTGTCTATGGCTACACCTTC	CATSRSLRTGGVYGYTF
once	TRBJ2-1	TRBV7-2	.	TGTGCCAGCAGCCATTACCGCGGGTCCCACAATGAGCAGTTCTTC	CASSHYRGSHNEQFF
.	TRBJ2-7	TRBV4-1	TRBD1	TGCGCCTCCGCGGGACAGGGTAGGCTCGAGCAGTACTTC	CASAGQGRLEQYF